The 5 T cell receptor beta chains listed next were all sequenced from one sample in a study of early T cells in non-severe SARS-CoV-2 infection. Using its own MiXCR run on the 5' RACE reads, TCRdb lists one record per CDR3 protein. The sample shows some 82,000 distinct CDR3 sequences, about 12% of them seen only once. Sequences were derived from whole blood, sampled at baseline. These receptors were taken from an adult who was a healthcare worker with PCR-confirmed SARS-CoV-2 infection or an uninfected control (not recorded which).

This chain links TRBV6-5 with TRBJ1-3, with 8 bases aligning to TRBD1. The J segment lost 2 bases and the V segment lost 2 bases, leaving 8 bases of the junction unmatched. The CDR3 consists of 17 residues. From germline, CDR1 is MNHEY and CDR2 SVGAGI. The CDR3 region is CASSYTPDRETGNTIYF. The DNA for the CDR3 is TGTGCCAGCAGTTACACCCCGGACAGGGAGACTGGAAACACCATATATTTT.

The chain is built from TRBV12-3 or TRBV12-4 and TRBJ2-1, with D uncertain. The CDR3 covers 12 residues. Trimming pared 6 bases from V and 6 bases from J, leaving 9 bases between. The CDR3 DNA reads TGTGCCAGCAGACCGCTCCGCAATGAGCAGTTCTTC. Residues: CASRPLRNEQFF.

This clonotype was seen only a few times. Here the CDR3 DNA reads TGTGCCAGCAGCCCCGGGGGGATCCAAGAGACCCAGTACTTC. Protein sequence: CASSPGGIQETQYF. The chain uses TRBV28 and TRBJ2-5; TRBD2 matches at 7 bases. Trimming at V came to 6 bases and at J to 1 base, leaving 5 bases not matched to a gene. The CDR3 runs 14 residues. Germline V gives CDR1 MDHEN, CDR2 SYDVKM.

The V and J genes are TRBV7-9 and TRBJ2-3, with 7 nucleotides matching TRBD2. Germline V gene sequence: CDR1 SEHNR, CDR2 FQNEAQ (reference sequence). Trimming cost V 5 bases and J 0 bases; bases outside gene matches: 8. This CDR3 region has 16 residues. In DNA form, the CDR3 reads TGTGCCAGCAGCACTCGACTAGCTTCTAGCACAGATACGCAGTATTTT. Residues: CASSTRLASSTDTQYF.

The rearrangement uses TRBV11-2 and TRBJ2-1; the match to TRBD2 covers 7 bases. This CDR3 contains 15 residues. Per germline, CDR1 SGHAT and CDR2 FQNNGV. The V segment lost 5 bases and the J segment 0 bases; nucleotides outside the gene matches: 4. In DNA, the CDR3 is TGTGCCAGCAGCGACAAGCGGGACTCCTACAATGAGCAGTTCTTC. This encodes CASSDKRDSYNEQFF.